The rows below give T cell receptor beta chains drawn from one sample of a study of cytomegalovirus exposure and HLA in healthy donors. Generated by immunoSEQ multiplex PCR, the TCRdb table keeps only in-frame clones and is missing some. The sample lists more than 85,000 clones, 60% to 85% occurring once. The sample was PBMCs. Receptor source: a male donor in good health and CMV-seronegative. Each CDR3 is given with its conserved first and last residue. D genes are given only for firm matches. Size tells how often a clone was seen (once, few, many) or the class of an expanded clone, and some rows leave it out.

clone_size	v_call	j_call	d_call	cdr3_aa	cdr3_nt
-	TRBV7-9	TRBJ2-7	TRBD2	CASSLGRDYYEQYF	TGTGCCAGCAGCTTAGGCCGGGACTACTACGAGCAGTACTTC
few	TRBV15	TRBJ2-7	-	CATSRALAQSYEQYF	TGTGCCACCAGCAGAGCGCTAGCGCAATCCTACGAGCAGTACTTC
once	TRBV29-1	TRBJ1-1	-	CSVLPRLANTEAFF	TGCAGCGTCCTCCCCCGACTCGCGAACACTGAAGCTTTCTTT
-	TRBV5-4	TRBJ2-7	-	CASSRREDEQYF	TGTGCCAGCAGCAGACGGGAAGACGAGCAGTACTTC
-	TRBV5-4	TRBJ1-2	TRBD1	CASSNRGQNYGYTF	TGTGCCAGCAGCAACAGGGGGCAGAACTATGGCTACACCTTC
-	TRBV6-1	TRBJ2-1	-	CASSDGPSAYNEQFF	TGTGCCAGCAGTGACGGGCCTAGCGCTTACAATGAGCAGTTCTTC
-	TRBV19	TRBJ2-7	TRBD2	CASSAAGTSAYEQYF	TGTGCCAGTAGTGCCGCCGGGACTAGCGCCTACGAGCAGTACTTC
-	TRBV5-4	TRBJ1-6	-	CASSPGREPYNSPLHF	TGTGCCAGCAGTCCCGGGAGGGAACCCTATAATTCACCCCTCCACTTT
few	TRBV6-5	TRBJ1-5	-	CASSYAGFIRQPQHF	TGTGCCAGCAGTTATGCGGGCTTCATTCGTCAGCCCCAGCATTTT
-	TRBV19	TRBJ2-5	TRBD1	CASSRDRGQETQYF	TGTGCCAGTAGTAGGGACAGGGGCCAAGAGACCCAGTACTTC
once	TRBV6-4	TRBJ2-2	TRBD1	CAGSTGDTGELFF	TGTGCCGGCAGTACAGGGGACACCGGGGAGCTGTTTTTT
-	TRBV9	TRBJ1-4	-	CASSALPGGTNEKLFF	TGTGCCAGCAGCGCTCTCCCGGGTGGAACTAATGAAAAACTGTTTTTT
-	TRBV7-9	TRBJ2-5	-	CASSLPGEGETQYF	TGTGCCAGCAGCTTACCGGGAGAGGGGGAGACCCAGTACTTC
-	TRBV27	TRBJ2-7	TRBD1	CASSWTGGPYEQYF	TGTGCCAGCAGTTGGACAGGGGGCCCCTACGAGCAGTACTTC
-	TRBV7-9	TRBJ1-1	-	CASSLGGFTEAFF	TGTGCCAGCAGCTTAGGGGGCTTCACTGAAGCTTTCTTT
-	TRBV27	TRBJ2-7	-	CASSLSGLAPHEQYF	TGTGCCAGCAGTTTATCCGGGCTAGCCCCCCACGAGCAGTACTTC
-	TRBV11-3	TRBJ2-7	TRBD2	CASTPRPSGSYEQYF	TGTGCCAGCACCCCCAGGCCTAGCGGTTCCTACGAGCAGTACTTC
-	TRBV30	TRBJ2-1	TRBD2	CAWRATSGYNEQFF	TGTGCCTGGAGAGCGACTAGCGGTTACAATGAGCAGTTCTTC
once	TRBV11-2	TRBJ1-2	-	CASSLIRGYYGYTF	TGTGCCAGCAGCCTAATCAGGGGCTACTATGGCTACACCTTC